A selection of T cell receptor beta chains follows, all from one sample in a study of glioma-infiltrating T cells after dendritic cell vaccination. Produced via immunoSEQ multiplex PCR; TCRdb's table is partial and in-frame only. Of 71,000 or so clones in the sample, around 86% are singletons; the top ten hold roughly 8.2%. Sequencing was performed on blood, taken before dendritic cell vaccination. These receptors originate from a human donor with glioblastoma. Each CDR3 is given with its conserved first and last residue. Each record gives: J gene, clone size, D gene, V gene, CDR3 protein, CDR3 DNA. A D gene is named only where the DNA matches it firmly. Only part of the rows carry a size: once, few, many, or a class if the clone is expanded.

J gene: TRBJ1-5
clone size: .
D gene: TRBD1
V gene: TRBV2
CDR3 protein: CASSDLDRGQPQHF
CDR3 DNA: TGTGCCAGCAGTGACCTAGACAGGGGGCAGCCCCAGCATTTT

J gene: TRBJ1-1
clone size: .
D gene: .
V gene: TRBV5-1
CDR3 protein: CASSLVAQNTEAFF
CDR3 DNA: TGCGCCAGCAGCTTGGTTGCACAGAACACTGAAGCTTTCTTT

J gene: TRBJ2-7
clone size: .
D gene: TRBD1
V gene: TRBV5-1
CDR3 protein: CASSTDRGLEQYF
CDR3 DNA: TGCGCCAGCAGCACGGACAGGGGACTCGAGCAGTACTTC

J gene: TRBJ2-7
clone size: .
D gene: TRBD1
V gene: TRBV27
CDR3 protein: CASSRDRSSYEQYF
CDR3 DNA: TGTGCCAGCAGTAGGGACAGGAGCTCCTACGAGCAGTACTTC

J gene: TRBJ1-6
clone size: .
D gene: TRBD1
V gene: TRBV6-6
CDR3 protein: CASSQGDRVSPLHF
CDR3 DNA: TGTGCCAGCAGCCAAGGGGACAGGGTTTCACCCCTCCACTTT

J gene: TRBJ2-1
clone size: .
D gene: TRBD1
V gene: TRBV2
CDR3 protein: CASSPGTGAWDEQFF
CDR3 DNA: TGTGCCAGCAGTCCCGGGACAGGGGCTTGGGATGAGCAGTTCTTC

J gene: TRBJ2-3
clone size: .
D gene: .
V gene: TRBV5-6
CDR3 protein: CASSLLVGVDTQYF
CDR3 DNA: TGTGCCAGCAGCTTGTTGGTTGGAGTTGATACGCAGTATTTT

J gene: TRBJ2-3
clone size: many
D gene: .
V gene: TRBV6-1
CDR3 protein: CASSDRGVVDTQYF
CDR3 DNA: TGTGCCAGCAGTGACAGGGGGGTGGTAGATACGCAGTATTTT

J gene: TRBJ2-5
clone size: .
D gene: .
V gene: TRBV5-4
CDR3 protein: CASSPKGFIAERETQYF
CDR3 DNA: TGTGCCAGCAGCCCCAAGGGCTTTATAGCGGAACGAGAGACCCAGTACTTC

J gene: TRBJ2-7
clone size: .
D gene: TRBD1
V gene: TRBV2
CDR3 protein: CASKGQGGTYEQYF
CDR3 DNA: TGTGCCAGCAAGGGACAGGGGGGGACCTACGAGCAGTACTTC

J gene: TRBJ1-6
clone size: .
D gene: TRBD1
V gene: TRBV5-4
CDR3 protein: CASSLSGGAENSPLHF
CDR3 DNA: TGTGCCAGCAGCCTTTCAGGGGGCGCAGAAAATTCACCCCTCCACTTT

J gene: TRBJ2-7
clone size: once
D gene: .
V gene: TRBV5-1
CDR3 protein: CASSSLSGISYEQYF
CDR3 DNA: TGCGCCAGCAGCTCGTTATCGGGGATCTCCTACGAGCAGTACTTC

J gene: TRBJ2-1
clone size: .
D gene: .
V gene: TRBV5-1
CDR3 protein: CASSLDGQPYNEQFF
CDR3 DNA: TGCGCCAGCAGCTTGGACGGTCAACCCTACAATGAGCAGTTCTTC

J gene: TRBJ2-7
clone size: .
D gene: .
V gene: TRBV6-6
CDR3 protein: CASSPAPSSYEQYF
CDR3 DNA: TGTGCCAGCAGCCCCGCGCCGAGCTCCTACGAGCAGTACTTC

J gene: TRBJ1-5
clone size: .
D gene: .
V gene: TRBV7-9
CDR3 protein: CASSSGGQPQHF
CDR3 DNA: TGTGCCAGCAGCTCGGGGGGTCAGCCCCAGCATTTT

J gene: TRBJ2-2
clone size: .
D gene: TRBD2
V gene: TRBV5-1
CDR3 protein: CASKVGGLNTGELFF
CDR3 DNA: TGCGCCAGCAAAGTGGGGGGGTTAAACACCGGGGAGCTGTTTTTT

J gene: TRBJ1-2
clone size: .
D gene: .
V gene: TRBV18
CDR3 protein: CASSPESAFSKGGYGYTF
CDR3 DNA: TGTGCCAGCTCACCGGAGAGTGCATTCTCCAAAGGCGGCTATGGCTACACCTTC

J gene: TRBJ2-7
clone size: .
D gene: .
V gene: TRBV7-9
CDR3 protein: CASSFRGIRYEQYF
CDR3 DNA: TGTGCCAGCAGCTTTCGAGGAATAAGGTACGAGCAGTACTTC

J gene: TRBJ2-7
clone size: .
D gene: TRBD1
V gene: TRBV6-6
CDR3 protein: CASSYAPPGQTYEQYF
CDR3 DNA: TGTGCCAGCAGTTACGCCCCCCCGGGACAGACCTACGAGCAGTACTTC

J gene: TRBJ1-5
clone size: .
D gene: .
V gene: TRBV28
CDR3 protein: CASSLSGSNQPQHF
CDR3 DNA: TGTGCCAGCAGTTTATCCGGTAGCAATCAGCCCCAGCATTTT

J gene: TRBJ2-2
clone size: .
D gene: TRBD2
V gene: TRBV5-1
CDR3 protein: CASSLELAGNTGELFF
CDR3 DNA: TGCGCCAGCAGCTTGGAACTAGCGGGGAACACCGGGGAGCTGTTTTTT

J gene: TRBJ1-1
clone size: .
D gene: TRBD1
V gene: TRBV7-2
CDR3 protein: CASSLVTGVNTEAFF
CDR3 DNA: TGTGCCAGCAGCTTAGTCACAGGGGTGAACACTGAAGCTTTCTTT

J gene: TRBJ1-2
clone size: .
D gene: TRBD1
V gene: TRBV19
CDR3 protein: CASSERGTGGRSYTF
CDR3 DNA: TGTGCCAGTAGTGAGAGGGGGACAGGTGGAAGAAGCTACACCTTC

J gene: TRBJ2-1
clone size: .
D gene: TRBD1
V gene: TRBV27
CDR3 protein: CASKGAVGWNEQFF
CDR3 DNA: TGTGCCAGCAAGGGGGCGGTGGGATGGAATGAGCAGTTCTTC

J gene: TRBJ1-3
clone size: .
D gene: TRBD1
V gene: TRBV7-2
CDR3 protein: CASSLVVRGKGNTIYF
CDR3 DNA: TGTGCCAGCAGCTTAGTAGTCAGGGGGAAGGGAAACACCATATATTTT

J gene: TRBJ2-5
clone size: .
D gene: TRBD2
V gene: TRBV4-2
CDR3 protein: CASSQLRGGQETQYF
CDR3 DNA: TGTGCCAGCAGCCAACTGCGGGGGGGACAAGAGACCCAGTACTTC

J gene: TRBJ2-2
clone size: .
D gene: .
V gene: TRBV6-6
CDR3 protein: CASSYRGNTGELFF
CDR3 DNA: TGTGCCAGCAGTTACCGGGGGAACACCGGGGAGCTGTTTTTT

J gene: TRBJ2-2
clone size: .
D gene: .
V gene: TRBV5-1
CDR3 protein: CASSLDRGNTGELFF
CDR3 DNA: TGCGCCAGCAGCTTGGATCGGGGGAACACCGGGGAGCTGTTTTTT

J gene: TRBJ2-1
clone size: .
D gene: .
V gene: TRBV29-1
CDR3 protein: CSHALSGEQFF
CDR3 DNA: TGCAGCCACGCACTAAGCGGTGAGCAGTTCTTC

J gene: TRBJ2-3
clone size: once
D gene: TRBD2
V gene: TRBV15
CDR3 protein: CATSSPTSGGLDTQYF
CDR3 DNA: TGTGCCACCAGCAGTCCGACTAGCGGGGGGTTAGATACGCAGTATTTT

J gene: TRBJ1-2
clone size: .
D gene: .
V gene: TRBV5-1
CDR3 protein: CASGSTGTNYGYTF
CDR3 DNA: TGCGCCAGCGGTTCCACAGGGACCAACTATGGCTACACCTTC

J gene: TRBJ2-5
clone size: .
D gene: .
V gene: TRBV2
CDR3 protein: CASTTQRDFQYF
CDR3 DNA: TGTGCCAGCACCACCCAGAGGGATTTTCAGTACTTC

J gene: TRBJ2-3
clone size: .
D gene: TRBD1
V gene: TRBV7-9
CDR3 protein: CASSPDRGDGDTQYF
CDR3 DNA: TGTGCCAGCAGCCCAGACAGGGGAGATGGGGATACGCAGTATTTT

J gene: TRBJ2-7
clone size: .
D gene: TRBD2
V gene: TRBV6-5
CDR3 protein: CASRPAGGSSYEQYF
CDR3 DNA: TGTGCCAGCAGACCAGCGGGGGGGAGCTCCTACGAGCAGTACTTC

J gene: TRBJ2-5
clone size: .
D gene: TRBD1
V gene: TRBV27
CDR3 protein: CASSQPGQGTQYF
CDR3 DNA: TGTGCCAGCAGTCAGCCGGGACAGGGGACCCAGTACTTC

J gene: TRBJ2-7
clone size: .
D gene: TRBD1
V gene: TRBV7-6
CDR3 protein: CASSLAQGQGYEQYF
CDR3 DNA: TGTGCCAGCAGCTTAGCGCAGGGACAGGGATACGAGCAGTACTTC

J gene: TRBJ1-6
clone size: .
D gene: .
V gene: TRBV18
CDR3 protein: CASSPLLPGAYNSPLHF
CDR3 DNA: TGTGCCAGCTCACCACTCTTGCCAGGGGCCTATAATTCACCCCTCCACTTT

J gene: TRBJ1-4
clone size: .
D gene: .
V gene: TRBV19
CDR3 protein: CATDQGLGEKLFF
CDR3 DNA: TGTGCCACCGATCAGGGGTTAGGTGAAAAACTGTTTTTT

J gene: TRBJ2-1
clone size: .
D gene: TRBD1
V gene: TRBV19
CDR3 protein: CSPRDRPNNEQFF
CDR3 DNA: TGTTCTCCCCGGGACAGACCAAACAATGAGCAGTTCTTC

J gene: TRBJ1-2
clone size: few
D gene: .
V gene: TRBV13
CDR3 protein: CASSLNGKGRGGGYTF
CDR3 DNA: TGTGCCAGCAGCTTAAACGGAAAGGGGAGAGGGGGTGGCTACACCTTC

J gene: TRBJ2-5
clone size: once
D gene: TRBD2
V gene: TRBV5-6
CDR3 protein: CASSWGLVGETQYF
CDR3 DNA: TGTGCCAGCAGCTGGGGACTAGTGGGGGAGACCCAGTACTTC

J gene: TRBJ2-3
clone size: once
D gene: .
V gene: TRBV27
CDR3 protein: CASREAPTDTQYF
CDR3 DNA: TGTGCCAGCAGGGAGGCCCCCACAGATACGCAGTATTTT

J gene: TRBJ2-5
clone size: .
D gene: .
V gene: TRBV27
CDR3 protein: CASSLAVAETQYF
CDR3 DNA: TGTGCTAGCAGTTTGGCCGTTGCCGAGACCCAGTACTTC